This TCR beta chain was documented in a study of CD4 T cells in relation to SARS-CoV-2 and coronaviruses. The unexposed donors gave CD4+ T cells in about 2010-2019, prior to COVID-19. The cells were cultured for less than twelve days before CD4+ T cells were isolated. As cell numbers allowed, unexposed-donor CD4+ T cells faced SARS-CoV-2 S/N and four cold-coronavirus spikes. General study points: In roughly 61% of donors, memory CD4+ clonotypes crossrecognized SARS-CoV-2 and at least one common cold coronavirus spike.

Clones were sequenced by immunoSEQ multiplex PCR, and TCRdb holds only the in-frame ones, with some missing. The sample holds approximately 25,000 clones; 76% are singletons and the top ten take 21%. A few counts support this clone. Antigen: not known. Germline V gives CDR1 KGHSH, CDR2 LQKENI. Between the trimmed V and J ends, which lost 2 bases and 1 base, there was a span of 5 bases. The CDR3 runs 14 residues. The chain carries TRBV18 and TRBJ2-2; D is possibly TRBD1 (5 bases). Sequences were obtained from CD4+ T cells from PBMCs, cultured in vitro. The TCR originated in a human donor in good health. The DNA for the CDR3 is TGTGCCAGCTCACCAAGGGGGAACACCGGGGAGCTGTTTTTT. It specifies CASSPRGNTGELFF.